This T cell receptor (beta chain) was profiled in a study of beta chain features in type 1 diabetes. Background on the study: No age, gender or cell yield differences were seen between patients and healthy donors.

In its sample, this clone was seen a few times. Its antigen remains unknown. The ends lost 7 bases at V and 3 bases at J; junction bases unmatched: 8. The CDR3 length is 14 residues. Germline values: CDR1 MNHEY, CDR2 SMNVEV (reference sequence). Study outcomes and limitations: The study found fewer insertions and more deletions at VDJ junctions in type 1 diabetes patients. Sequencing used cDNA, and cells with high TCR expression could therefore be over-represented. Type 1 diabetes patients showed a moderate but significant shortening of TCRB CDR3s in all four CD4+ subsets.

Reverse transcription of all isolated RNA meant that expressed TCRB transcripts were sequenced. Some clones are missing from TCRdb's copy, which holds only in-frame ones; the method was immunoSEQ multiplex PCR. In the table there are 100,000 to 150,000 clones, roughly 15% of which are singletons. The chain couples TRBV27 to TRBJ2-7; 8 nucleotides align to TRBD1. Sequencing was performed on central memory CD4+ T cells from blood. The clonotype was recovered from a man aged 25-40 years with type 1 diabetes. CDR3 nucleotides: TGTGCCAGCAAGGGGACAGGTCCCAACTACGAGCAGTACTTC. The encoded protein is CASKGTGPNYEQYF.